The T cell receptor (beta chain) under discussion was sequenced for a study of blood T cell repertoires in COVID-19. In the study overall: Spain, Italy and the United States supplied samples that represented acute and convalescent COVID-19. T cells, B-cell-depleted T cells, or PBMCs supplied cDNA or gDNA.

Germline CDR1 is SGHAT and CDR2 is FQNNGV. The CDR3 totals 14 residues. J gave up 3 bases and V 5 bases, and 2 bases lay outside the gene matches. Per the original data handling: Amplification of reference gene primers provided the estimated nucleated cell counts. Some clones are missing from TCRdb's copy, which holds only in-frame ones; the method was immunoSEQ multiplex PCR. V, J and clone size are those of that table, while D and trimming were read from the DNA. This table has approximately 260,000 clones, about 81% appearing once. The material sequenced was PBMCs or T cells enriched from blood (not recorded which). This clonotype was sampled from a man in his thirties or forties with acute COVID-19. V gene TRBV11-2 combines with J gene TRBJ1-3; TRBD1 matches 9 bases. In DNA form, the CDR3 reads TGTGCCAGCAGCAAGGACAGGGGTGGAAACACCATATATTTT. This encodes CASSKDRGGNTIYF.